The 2 T cell receptor beta chains in this list originate from one sample, sequenced in a study of PD-1 blockade in classical Hodgkin lymphoma. The method was immunoSEQ multiplex PCR; TCRdb's version includes in-frame clones alone and lacks a portion of them. The sample consists of more than 30,000 clones, 80% to 90% of them appearing once. Every patient relapsed after autologous stem cell transplantation, and brentuximab vedotin exposure varied. The specimen comprised peripheral blood mononuclear cells (PBMCs), sampled before the second cycle of nivolumab. Receptors originate from a human donor with classical Hodgkin lymphoma.

The V call is TRBV11-3, the J call TRBJ2-6, with 8 nucleotides matching TRBD1. CDR1 is SGHNT and CDR2 is YENEEA in the germline V gene. The V gene end was trimmed by 1 base and the J gene end by 4 bases; junction bases not matched to a gene: 3. The CDR3 has 16 amino acids. The DNA of the CDR3 is TGTGCCAGCAGCTTAGCGACAGGGGCCGGGGCCAACGTCCTGACTTTC. Residues: CASSLATGAGANVLTF.

The chain uses TRBV28 and TRBJ1-2; no definite D call. This CDR3 region has 14 residues. The germline CDR1 and CDR2 sequences are MDHEN and SYDVKM. Trimming left V 2 bases short and J 3 bases short, with 10 bases between. CDR3 nucleotide sequence: TGTGCCAGCAGTTTACCCGACCAGTACTATGGCTACACCTTC. This encodes CASSLPDQYYGYTF.